This T cell receptor beta chain emerged from a study of shared clonotypes between healthy human individuals. Looked up from germline, CDR1 is SNHLY and CDR2 is FYNNEI. This CDR3 has 16 amino acids. V was pared by 7 bases and J by 1 base, with 12 bases of the junction left unmatched. Using immunoSEQ multiplex PCR, the repertoire was profiled, and TCRdb retains in-frame clones only, with some absent. Of about 1.9 million clones in the sample, just over 90% are singletons; the top ten hold 1.5% to 2%. Terminally differentiated effector memory CD45RA+ cells were excluded by CCR7 positive selection of CD45RO-negative cells.

This rearrangement joins TRBV2 to TRBJ2-7; 8 positions match TRBD1. The sequenced material came from naive CD8+ T cells from PBMCs. The receptor's source is a man between 18 and 35 years old in good health. Some clones in this sample may be carry-over from other donors' samples. The CDR3 here is CASIPTVTGVSYEQYF. For the CDR3, the DNA is TGTGCCAGCATCCCCACGGTGACAGGGGTTTCCTACGAGCAGTACTTC.